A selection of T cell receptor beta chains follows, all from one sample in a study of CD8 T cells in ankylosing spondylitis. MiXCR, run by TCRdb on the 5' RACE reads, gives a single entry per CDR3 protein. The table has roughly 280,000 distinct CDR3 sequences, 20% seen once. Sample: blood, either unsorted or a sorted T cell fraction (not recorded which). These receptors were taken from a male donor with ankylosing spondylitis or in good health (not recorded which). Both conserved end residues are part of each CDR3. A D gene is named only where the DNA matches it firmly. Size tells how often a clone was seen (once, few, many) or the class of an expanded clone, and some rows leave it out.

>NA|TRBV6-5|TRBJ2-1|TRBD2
CASSYSGLAGGRAYNEQFF
TGTGCCAGCAGTTACTCCGGACTAGCGGGAGGTCGGGCCTACAATGAGCAGTTCTTC
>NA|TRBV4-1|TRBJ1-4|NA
CASSQDPPGAGEKLFF
TGCGCCAGCAGCCAAGATCCCCCCGGGGCAGGGGAAAAACTGTTTTTT
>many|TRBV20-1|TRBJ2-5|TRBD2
CSARLAGAETQYF
TGCAGTGCTAGACTCGCGGGAGCAGAGACCCAGTACTTC
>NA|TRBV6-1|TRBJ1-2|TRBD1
CASSRTPQGADGYTF
TGTGCCAGCAGTCGAACCCCACAGGGGGCTGATGGCTACACCTTC
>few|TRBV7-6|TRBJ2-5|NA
CASSLHGEETQYF
TGTGCCAGCAGCTTACACGGAGAAGAGACCCAGTACTTC
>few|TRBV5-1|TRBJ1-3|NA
CASSLAGALFGNTIYF
TGCGCCAGCAGCTTGGCCGGCGCTTTGTTTGGAAACACCATATATTTT
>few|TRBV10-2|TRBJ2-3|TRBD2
CASTSGGRTDTQYF
TGCGCCAGCACCTCGGGCGGGAGAACAGATACGCAGTATTTT
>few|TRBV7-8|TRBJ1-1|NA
CASSLVVDTEAFF
TGTGCCAGCAGCTTAGTGGTGGACACTGAAGCTTTCTTT
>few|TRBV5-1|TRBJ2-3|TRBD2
CASSSRTSGTDTQYF
TGCGCCAGCAGCTCCCGGACTAGCGGGACAGATACGCAGTATTTT
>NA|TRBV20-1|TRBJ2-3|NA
CRASRDVTDTQYF
TGCAGGGCTAGTCGGGACGTCACAGATACGCAGTATTTT
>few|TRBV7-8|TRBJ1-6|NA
CASRQGSSYNSPLHF
TGTGCCAGCAGGCAGGGAAGCTCCTATAATTCACCCCTCCACTTT
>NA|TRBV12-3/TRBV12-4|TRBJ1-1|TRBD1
CASSSTGGATEAFF
TGTGCCAGCAGTTCCACAGGGGGGGCCACTGAAGCTTTCTTT
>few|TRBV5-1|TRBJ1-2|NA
CASSLGLDPAPHYGYTF
TGCGCCAGCAGCTTGGGATTGGACCCGGCACCCCACTATGGCTACACCTTC
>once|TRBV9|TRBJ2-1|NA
CASSVEVGPYNEQFF
TGTGCCAGCAGCGTAGAGGTGGGCCCCTACAATGAGCAGTTCTTC
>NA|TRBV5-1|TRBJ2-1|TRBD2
CASSRQGLGGGSGSYNEQFF
TGCGCCAGCAGCCGGCAAGGGTTAGGCGGGGGGTCCGGCTCCTACAATGAGCAGTTCTTC
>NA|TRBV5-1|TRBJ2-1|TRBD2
CASSLAPAGVYNEQFF
TGCGCCAGCAGCTTGGCCCCAGCGGGAGTCTACAATGAGCAGTTCTTC
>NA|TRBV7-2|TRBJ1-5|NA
CASSLSMYSNQPQHF
TGTGCCAGCAGCTTAAGTATGTATAGCAATCAGCCCCAGCATTTT
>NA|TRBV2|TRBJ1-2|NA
CASSLLSGPGYTF
TGTGCCAGCAGTTTATTGTCGGGGCCTGGCTACACCTTC
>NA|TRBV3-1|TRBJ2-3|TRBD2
CASSQFGLAGGSDTQYF
TGTGCCAGCAGCCAATTCGGGCTAGCGGGAGGATCAGATACGCAGTATTTT
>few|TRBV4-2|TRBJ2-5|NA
CASSQDLRGGVQETQYF
TGTGCCAGCAGCCAAGATCTGAGGGGAGGAGTCCAAGAGACCCAGTACTTC
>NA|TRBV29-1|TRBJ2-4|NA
CSVNLQERGNIQYF
TGCAGCGTTAACCTTCAAGAAAGGGGCAACATTCAGTACTTC
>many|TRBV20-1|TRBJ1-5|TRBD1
CSAKTGVNQPQHF
TGCAGTGCCAAGACAGGGGTAAATCAGCCCCAGCATTTT
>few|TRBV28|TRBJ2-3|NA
CASTPRGGSTDTQYF
TGTGCCAGCACCCCAAGGGGGGGAAGCACAGATACGCAGTATTTT
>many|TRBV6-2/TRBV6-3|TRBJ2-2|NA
CASSAQGLGELFF
TGTGCCAGCAGTGCACAGGGACTCGGGGAGCTGTTTTTT
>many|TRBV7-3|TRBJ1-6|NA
CASSLTFVNSPLHF
TGTGCCAGCAGCTTAACGTTCGTGAATTCACCCCTCCACTTT
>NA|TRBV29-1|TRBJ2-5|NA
CSVAGVDTQYF
TGCAGCGTTGCGGGGGTAGATACCCAGTACTTC
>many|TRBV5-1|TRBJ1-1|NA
CASSRLGGPGNTEAFF
TGCGCCAGCAGCCGGCTGGGGGGCCCGGGGAACACTGAAGCTTTCTTT
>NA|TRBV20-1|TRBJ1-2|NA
CSARDAGRDYGYTF
TGCAGTGCTAGAGATGCGGGGAGGGACTATGGCTACACCTTC
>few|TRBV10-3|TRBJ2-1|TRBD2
CAISGTSRNNEQFF
TGTGCCATCAGCGGGACTAGCCGAAACAATGAGCAGTTCTTC
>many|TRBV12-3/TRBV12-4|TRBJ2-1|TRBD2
CASSNGLAELNEQFF
TGTGCCAGCAGTAACGGACTAGCGGAACTCAATGAGCAGTTCTTC
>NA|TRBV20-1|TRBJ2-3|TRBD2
CTAGSTDTQYF
TGCACAGCGGGGAGTACAGATACGCAGTATTTT
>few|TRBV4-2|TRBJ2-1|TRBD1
CASSHGQGAFEQFF
TGTGCCAGCAGCCATGGACAGGGGGCCTTCGAGCAGTTCTTC
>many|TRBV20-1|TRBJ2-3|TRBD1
CSAGPRTGTSTDTQYF
TGCAGTGCTGGACCCCGGACAGGCACTAGCACAGATACGCAGTATTTT
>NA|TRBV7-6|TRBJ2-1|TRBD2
CASSLGQGTSGGVSYNEQFF
TGTGCCAGCAGCTTAGGGCAGGGGACTAGCGGGGGCGTTTCCTACAATGAGCAGTTCTTC
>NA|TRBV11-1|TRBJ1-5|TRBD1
CASSLFISGTGRINQPQHF
TGTGCCAGCAGCTTATTTATTTCGGGGACAGGGCGAATCAATCAGCCCCAGCATTTT
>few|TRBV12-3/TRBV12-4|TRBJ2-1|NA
CASSFRQGGNEQFF
TGTGCCAGCAGTTTCCGACAAGGAGGCAATGAGCAGTTCTTC
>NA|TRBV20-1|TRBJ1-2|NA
CSATYGGARGYTF
TGCAGTGCTACCTATGGGGGGGCTCGAGGCTACACCTTC
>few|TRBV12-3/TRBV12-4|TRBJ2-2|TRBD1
CASRPGTGYPGELFF
TGTGCCAGCAGGCCGGGGACAGGGTATCCCGGGGAGCTGTTTTTT
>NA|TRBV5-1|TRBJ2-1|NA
CASSLAVEGEQFF
TGCGCCAGCAGCTTGGCCGTAGAGGGGGAGCAGTTCTTC
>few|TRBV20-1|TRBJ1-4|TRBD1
CSARTGGEGKLFF
TGCAGTGCAAGGACAGGGGGAGAGGGAAAACTGTTTTTT
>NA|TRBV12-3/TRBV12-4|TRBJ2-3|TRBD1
CASRPGQGSDTQYF
TGTGCCAGCAGGCCGGGACAGGGCTCAGATACGCAGTATTTT
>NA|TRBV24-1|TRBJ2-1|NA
CATSDLSGHERDEQFF
TGTGCCACCAGTGACCTTAGCGGACATGAACGGGATGAGCAGTTCTTC
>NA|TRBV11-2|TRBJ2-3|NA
CASSLASGHLSTDTQYF
TGTGCCAGCAGCTTAGCCTCGGGACACCTTAGCACAGATACGCAGTATTTT
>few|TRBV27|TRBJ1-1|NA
CASSSRTANTEAFF
TGTGCCAGCAGTTCACGGACAGCGAACACTGAAGCTTTCTTT
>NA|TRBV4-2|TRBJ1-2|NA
CASSQEGRAPLGYGYTF
TGTGCCAGCAGCCAGGAGGGTCGGGCCCCCCTAGGCTATGGCTACACCTTC
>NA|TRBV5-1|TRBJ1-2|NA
CASSLVHREDYTF
TGCGCCAGCAGCTTGGTCCACAGGGAAGACTACACCTTC
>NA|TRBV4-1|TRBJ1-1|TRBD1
CASSQRTGGTEAFF
TGCGCCAGCAGCCAAAGGACAGGGGGTACTGAAGCTTTCTTT
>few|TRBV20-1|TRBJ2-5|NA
CSASMGSSGETQYF
TGCAGTGCTAGTATGGGGTCAAGTGGAGAGACCCAGTACTTC